The T cell receptor beta chain under discussion was sequenced for a study of cytomegalovirus exposure and HLA in healthy donors. TCRdb's copy holds only in-frame clones and misses some; the assay was immunoSEQ multiplex PCR. Of around 300,000 clones in the sample, roughly 85% were seen once. Sequenced material: PBMCs. The clonotype was recovered from a woman younger than 35 in good health and CMV-seronegative.

The CDR3 loop reads CASSSSLLRDRGTYEQYF. The CDR3 region has the DNA TGTGCCAGCAGCTCCAGTCTCCTCCGGGACAGGGGAACCTACGAGCAGTACTTC. The gene calls are TRBV7-2 and TRBJ2-7, with 10 nucleotides matching TRBD1. CDR1 is SGHTA and CDR2 is FQGNSA in the germline V gene. The CDR3 totals 18 residues. J gave up 2 bases and V 4 bases, and 14 bases lay outside the gene matches. Variable domain in full (rest from reference TRBV7-2 and TRBJ2-7): GAGVSQSPSNKVTEKGKDVELRCDPISGHTALYWYRQSLGQGLEFLIYFQGNSAPDKSGLPSDRFSAERTGGSVSTLTIQRTQQEDSAVYLCASSSSLLRDRGTYEQYFGPGTRLTVT.